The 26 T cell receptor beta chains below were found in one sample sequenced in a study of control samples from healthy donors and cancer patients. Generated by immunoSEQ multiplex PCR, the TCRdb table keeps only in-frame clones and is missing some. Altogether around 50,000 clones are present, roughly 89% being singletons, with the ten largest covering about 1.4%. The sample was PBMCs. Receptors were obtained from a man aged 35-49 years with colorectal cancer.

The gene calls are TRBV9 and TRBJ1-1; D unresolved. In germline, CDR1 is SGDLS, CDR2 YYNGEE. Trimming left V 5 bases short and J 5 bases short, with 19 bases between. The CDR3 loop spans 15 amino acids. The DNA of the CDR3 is TGTGCCAGCAGTGCCTTCGGAACTATTCGGACTGAAGCTTTCTTT. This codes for CASSAFGTIRTEAFF.

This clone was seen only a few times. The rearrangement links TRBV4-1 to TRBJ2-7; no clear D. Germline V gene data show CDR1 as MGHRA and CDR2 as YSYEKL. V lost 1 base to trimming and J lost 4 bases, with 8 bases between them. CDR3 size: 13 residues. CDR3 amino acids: CASSQVLGYEQYF. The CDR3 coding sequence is TGCGCCAGCAGCCAAGTCTTAGGGTACGAGCAGTACTTC.

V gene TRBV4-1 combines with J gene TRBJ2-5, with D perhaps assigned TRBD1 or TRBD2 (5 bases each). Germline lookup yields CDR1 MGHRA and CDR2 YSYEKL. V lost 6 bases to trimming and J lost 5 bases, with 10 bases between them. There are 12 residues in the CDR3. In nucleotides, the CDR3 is TGCGCCAGCAGGTCAGAGGGGGAGACCCAGTACTTC. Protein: CASRSEGETQYF.

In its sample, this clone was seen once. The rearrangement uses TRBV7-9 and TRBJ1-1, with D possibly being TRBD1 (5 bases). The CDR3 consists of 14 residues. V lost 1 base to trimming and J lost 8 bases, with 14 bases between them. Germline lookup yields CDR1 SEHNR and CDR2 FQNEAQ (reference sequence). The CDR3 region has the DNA TGTGCCAGCAGCTTAGACGGGGGTAAGGGCGAAGCTTTCTTT. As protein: CASSLDGGKGEAFF.

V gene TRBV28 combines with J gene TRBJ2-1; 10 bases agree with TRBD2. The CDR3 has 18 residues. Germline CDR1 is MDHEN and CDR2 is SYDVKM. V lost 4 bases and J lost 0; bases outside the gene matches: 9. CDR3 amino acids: CASSYDAGTSVSYNEQFF. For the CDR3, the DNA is TGTGCCAGCAGTTACGACGCCGGGACTAGCGTCTCCTACAATGAGCAGTTCTTC.

Here the CDR3 DNA reads TGCGCCAGCAGCCCGCGGACAGGGGGAGTTCAGAACACTGAAGCTTTCTTT. Protein: CASSPRTGGVQNTEAFF. The chain employs TRBV5-1 and TRBJ1-1; TRBD1 matches at 10 bases. Looked up from germline, CDR1 is SGHRS and CDR2 is YFSETQ. The CDR3 is 17 residues long. V lost 4 bases and J lost 1; bases outside the gene matches: 10. The full variable domain, in which reference TRBV5-1 and TRBJ1-1 provide the parts outside the CDR3, is KAGVTQTPRYLIKTRGQQVTLSCSPISGHRSVSWYQQTPGQGLQFLFEYFSETQRNKGNFPGRFSGRQFSNSRSEMNVSTLELGDSALYLCASSPRTGGVQNTEAFFGQGTRLTVV.

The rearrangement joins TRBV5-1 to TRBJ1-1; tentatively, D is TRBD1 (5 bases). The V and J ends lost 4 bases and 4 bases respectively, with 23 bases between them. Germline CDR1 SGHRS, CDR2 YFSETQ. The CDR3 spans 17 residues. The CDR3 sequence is CASSHLRRGRGATEAFF. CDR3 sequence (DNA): TGCGCCAGCAGCCACCTACGACGGGGGAGAGGGGCCACTGAAGCTTTCTTT.

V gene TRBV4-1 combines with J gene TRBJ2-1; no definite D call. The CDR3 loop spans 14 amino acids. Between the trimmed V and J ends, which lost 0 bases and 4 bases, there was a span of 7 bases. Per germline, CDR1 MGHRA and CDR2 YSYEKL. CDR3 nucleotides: TGCGCCAGCAGCCAAGATCGGCTATACAATGAGCAGTTCTTC. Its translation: CASSQDRLYNEQFF.

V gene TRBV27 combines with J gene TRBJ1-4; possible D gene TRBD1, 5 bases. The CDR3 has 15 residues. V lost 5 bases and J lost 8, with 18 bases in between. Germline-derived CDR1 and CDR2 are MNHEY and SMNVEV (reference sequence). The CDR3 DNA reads TGTGCCAGCAGTCCCGGGACGGTGGTAAGGGAAAAACTGTTTTTT. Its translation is CASSPGTVVREKLFF.

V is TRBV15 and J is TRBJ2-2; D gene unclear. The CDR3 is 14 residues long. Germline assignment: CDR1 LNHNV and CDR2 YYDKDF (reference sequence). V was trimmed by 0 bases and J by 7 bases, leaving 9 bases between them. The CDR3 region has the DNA TGTGCCACCAGCAGAGATCCTGTAAGCGGGGAGCTGTTTTTT. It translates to CATSRDPVSGELFF.

The chain's CDR3 is CASSVVIVGVRNTEAFF. The CDR3 DNA sequence: TGTGCCAGCAGTGTAGTAATAGTTGGAGTAAGAAACACTGAAGCTTTCTTT. The rearrangement links TRBV2 to TRBJ1-1; no reliable D call. This CDR3 has 17 amino acids. V was pared by 4 bases and J by 2 bases, with 20 bases between. CDR1 and CDR2 (germline): SNHLY, FYNNEI.

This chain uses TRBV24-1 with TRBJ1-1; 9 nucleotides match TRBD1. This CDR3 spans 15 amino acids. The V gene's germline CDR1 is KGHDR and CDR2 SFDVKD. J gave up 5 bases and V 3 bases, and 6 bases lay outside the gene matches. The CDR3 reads CATSDPGQGGTEAFF. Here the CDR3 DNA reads TGTGCCACCAGTGATCCGGGACAGGGTGGGACTGAAGCTTTCTTT.

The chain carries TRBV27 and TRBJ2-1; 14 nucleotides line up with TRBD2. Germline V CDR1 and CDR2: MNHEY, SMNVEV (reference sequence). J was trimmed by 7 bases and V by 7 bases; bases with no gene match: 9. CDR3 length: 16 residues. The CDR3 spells CASIRLAGGPGNEQFF. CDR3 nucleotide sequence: TGTGCCAGCATAAGACTAGCGGGAGGGCCAGGGAATGAGCAGTTCTTC.

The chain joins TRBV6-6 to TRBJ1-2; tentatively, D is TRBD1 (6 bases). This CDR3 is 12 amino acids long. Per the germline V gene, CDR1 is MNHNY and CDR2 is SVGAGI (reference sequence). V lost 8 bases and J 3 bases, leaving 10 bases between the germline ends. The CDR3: CASLGQHYGYTF. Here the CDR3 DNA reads TGTGCCAGCCTTGGACAGCACTATGGCTACACCTTC.

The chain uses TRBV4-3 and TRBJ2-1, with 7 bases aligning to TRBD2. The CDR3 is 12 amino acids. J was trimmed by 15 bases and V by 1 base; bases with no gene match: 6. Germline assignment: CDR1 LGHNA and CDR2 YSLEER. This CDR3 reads CASSQGGLGPFF. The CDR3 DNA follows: TGCGCCAGCAGCCAAGGCGGACTAGGGCCGTTCTTC.

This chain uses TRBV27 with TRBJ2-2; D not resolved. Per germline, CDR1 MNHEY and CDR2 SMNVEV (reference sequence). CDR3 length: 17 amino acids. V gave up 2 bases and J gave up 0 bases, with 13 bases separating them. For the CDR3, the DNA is TGTGCCAGCAGTTTAAACAGCCGAACATCGAACACCGGGGAGCTGTTTTTT. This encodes CASSLNSRTSNTGELFF.

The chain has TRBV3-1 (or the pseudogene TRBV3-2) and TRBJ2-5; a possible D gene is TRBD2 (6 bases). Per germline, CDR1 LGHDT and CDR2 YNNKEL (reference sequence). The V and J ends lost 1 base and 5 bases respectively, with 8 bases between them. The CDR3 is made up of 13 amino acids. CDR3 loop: CASSQAGEETQYF. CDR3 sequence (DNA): TGTGCCAGCAGCCAAGCGGGGGAGGAGACCCAGTACTTC.

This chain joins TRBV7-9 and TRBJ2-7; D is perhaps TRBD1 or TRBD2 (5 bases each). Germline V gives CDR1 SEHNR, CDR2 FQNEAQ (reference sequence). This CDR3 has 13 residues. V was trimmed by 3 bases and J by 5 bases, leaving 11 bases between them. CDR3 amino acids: CASSFGGPNEQYF. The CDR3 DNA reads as TGTGCCAGCAGCTTTGGGGGACCCAACGAGCAGTACTTC.

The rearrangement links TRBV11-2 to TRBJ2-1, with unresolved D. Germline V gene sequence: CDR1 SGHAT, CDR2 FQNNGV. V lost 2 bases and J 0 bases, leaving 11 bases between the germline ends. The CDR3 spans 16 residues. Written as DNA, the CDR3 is TGTGCCAGCAGCTTAATATTGGGTAGCTCCTACAATGAGCAGTTCTTC. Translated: CASSLILGSSYNEQFF.

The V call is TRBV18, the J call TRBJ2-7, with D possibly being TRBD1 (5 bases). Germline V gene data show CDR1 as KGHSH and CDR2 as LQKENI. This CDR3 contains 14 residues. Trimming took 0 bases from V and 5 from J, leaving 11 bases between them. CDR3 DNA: TGTGCCAGCTCACCACCGACAGTAGACGACGAGCAGTACTTC. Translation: CASSPPTVDDEQYF. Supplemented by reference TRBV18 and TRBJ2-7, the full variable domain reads NAGVMQNPRHLVRRRGQEARLRCSPMKGHSHVYWYRQLPEEGLKFMVYLQKENIIDESGMPKERFSAEFPKEGPSILRIQQVVRGDSAAYFCASSPPTVDDEQYFGPGTRLTVT.

CDR3 loop: CASSSTGNVMDTQYF. For the CDR3, the DNA is TGCGCCAGCAGCTCAACAGGGAATGTTATGGATACGCAGTATTTT. The chain is built from TRBV4-1 and TRBJ2-3, with D maybe TRBD1 (6 bases). V lost 5 bases and J lost 6, with 18 bases in between. From germline, CDR1 is MGHRA and CDR2 YSYEKL. There are 15 residues in the CDR3.

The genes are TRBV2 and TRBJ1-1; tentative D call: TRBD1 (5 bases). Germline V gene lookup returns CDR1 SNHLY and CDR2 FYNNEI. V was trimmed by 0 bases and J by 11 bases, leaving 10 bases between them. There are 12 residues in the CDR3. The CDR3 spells CASSEAVGGAFF. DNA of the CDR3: TGTGCCAGCAGTGAAGCGGTTGGGGGGGCTTTCTTT.

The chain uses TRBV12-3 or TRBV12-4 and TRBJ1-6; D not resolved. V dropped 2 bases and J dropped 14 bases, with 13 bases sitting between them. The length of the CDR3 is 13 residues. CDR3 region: CASSLWQDSTLHF. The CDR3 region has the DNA TGTGCCAGCAGTTTATGGCAGGATTCCACCCTCCACTTT.

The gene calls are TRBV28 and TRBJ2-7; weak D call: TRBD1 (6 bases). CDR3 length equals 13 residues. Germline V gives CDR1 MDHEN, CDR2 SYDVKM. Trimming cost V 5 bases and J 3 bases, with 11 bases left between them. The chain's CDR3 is CASSDNRDYEQYF. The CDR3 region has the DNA TGTGCCAGCAGTGACAACAGGGACTACGAGCAGTACTTC.

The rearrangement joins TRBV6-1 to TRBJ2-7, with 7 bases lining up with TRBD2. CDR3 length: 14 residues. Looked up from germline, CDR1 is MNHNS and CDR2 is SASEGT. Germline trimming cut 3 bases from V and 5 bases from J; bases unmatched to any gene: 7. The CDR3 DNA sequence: TGTGCCAGCAGTGAGGGAGGGAGGGCCAACGAGCAGTACTTC. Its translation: CASSEGGRANEQYF.

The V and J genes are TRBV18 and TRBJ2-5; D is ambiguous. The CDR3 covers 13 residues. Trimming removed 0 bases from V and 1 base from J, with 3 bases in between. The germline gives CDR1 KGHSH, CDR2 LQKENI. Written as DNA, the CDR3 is TGTGCCAGCTCACCACCCTCCCAAGAGACCCAGTACTTC. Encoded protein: CASSPPSQETQYF.